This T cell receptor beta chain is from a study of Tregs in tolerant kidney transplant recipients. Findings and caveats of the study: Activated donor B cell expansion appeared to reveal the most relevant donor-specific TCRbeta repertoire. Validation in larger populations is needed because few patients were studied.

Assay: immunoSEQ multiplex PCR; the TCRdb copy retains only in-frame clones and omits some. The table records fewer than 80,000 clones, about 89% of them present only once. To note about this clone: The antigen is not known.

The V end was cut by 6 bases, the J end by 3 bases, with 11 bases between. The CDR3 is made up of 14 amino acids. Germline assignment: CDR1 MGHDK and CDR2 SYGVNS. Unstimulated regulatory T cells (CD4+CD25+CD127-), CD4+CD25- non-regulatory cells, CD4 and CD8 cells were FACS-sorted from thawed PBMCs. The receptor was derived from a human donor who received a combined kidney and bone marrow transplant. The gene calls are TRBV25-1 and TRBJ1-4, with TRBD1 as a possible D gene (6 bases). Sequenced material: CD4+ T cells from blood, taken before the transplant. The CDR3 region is CASRGGAANEKLFF. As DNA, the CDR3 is TGTGCCAGCAGGGGGGGGGCAGCTAATGAAAAACTGTTTTTT.